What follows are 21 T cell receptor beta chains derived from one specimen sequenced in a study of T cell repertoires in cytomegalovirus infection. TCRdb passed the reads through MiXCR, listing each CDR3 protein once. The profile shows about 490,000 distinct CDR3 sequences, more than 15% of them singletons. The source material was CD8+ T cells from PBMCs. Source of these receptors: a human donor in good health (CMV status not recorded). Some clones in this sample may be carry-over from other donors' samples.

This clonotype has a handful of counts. The CDR3 sequence is CASSLHMGTGDTEAFF. The CDR3 DNA reads TGTGCCAGCAGCCTACATATGGGGACAGGGGACACTGAAGCTTTCTTT. The rearrangement uses TRBV5-5 and TRBJ1-1; 10 bases match TRBD1. CDR3 length: 16 residues. After removal of 4 bases from V and 3 bases from J, the junction contained 9 bases not matched to a gene. From germline, CDR1 is SGHKS and CDR2 YYEKEE (reference sequence).

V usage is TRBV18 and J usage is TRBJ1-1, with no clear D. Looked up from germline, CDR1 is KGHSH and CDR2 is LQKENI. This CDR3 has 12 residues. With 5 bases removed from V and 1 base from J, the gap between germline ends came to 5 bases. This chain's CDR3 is CASSAWNTEAFF. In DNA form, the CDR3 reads TGTGCCAGCTCAGCTTGGAACACTGAAGCTTTCTTT.

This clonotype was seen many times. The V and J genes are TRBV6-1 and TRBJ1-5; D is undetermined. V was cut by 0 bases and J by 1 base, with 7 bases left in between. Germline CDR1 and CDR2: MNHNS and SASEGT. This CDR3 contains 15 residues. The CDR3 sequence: CASSEAITSNQPQHF. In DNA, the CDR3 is TGTGCCAGCAGTGAAGCAATAACCAGCAATCAGCCCCAGCATTTT.

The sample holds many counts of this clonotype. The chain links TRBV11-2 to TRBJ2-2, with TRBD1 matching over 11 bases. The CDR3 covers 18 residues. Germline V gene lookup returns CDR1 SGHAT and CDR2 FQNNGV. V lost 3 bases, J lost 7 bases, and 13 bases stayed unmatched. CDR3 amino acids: CASSFPRTRTGGHGELFF. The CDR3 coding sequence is TGTGCCAGCAGCTTCCCCCGGACCAGGACAGGGGGCCACGGGGAGCTGTTTTTT.

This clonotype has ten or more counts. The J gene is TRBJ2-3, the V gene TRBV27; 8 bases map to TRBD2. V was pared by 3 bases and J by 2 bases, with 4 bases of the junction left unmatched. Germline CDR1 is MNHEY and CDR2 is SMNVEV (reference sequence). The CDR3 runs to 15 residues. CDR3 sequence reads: CASSFTAGATDTQYF. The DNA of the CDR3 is TGTGCCAGCAGTTTTACAGCGGGGGCCACAGATACGCAGTATTTT.

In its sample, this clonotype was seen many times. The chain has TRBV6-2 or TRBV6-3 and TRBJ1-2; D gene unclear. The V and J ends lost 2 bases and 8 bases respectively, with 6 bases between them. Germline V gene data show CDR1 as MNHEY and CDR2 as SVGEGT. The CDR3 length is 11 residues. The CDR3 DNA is TGTGCCAGCAGTTACGCTGGAGGCTACACCTTC. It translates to CASSYAGGYTF.

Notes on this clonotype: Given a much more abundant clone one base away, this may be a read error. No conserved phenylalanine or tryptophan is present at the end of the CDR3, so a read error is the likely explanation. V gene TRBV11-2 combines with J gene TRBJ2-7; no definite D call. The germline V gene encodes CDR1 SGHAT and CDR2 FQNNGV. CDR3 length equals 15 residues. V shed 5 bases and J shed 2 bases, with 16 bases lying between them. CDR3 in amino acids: CASSPFATTAYEQYL. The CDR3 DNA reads TGTGCCAGCAGCCCCTTCGCAACGACCGCCTACGAGCAGTACTTA.

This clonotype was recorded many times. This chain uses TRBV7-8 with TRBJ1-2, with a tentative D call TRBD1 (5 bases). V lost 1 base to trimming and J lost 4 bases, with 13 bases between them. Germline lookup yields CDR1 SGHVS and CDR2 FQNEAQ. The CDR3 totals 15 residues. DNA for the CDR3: TGTGCCAGCAGCTTAGTCCAGGACACGGCCTATGGCTACACCTTC. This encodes CASSLVQDTAYGYTF.

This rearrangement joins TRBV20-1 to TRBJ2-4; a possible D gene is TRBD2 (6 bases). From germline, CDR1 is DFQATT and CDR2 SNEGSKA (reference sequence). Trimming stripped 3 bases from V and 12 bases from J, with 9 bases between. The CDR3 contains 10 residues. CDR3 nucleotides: TGCAGTGCTAGTCCCGGGAGTCAGTACTTC. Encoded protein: CSASPGSQYF.

CDR3 nucleotide sequence: TGTGCCACCAGCAGATGGCAGGCGCTATACAATGAGCAGTTCTTC. As protein: CATSRWQALYNEQFF. The chain carries TRBV15 and TRBJ2-1, with D unresolved. The CDR3 consists of 15 residues. The V end lost 2 bases, the J end lost 4 bases, and 12 bases lay between the germline ends. Germline V CDR1 and CDR2: LNHNV, YYDKDF (reference sequence).

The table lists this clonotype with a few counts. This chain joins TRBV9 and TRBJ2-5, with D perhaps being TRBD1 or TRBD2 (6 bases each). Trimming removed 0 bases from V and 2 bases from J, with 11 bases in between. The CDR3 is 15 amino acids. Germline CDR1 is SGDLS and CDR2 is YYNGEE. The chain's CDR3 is CASSVARGQQETQYF. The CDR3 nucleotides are TGTGCCAGCAGCGTAGCTCGGGGGCAACAAGAGACCCAGTACTTC.

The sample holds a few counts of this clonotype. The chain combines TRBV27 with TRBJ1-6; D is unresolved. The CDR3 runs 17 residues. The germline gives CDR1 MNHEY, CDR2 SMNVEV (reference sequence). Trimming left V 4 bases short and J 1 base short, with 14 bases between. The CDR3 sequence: CASSSRRAGSYNSPLHF. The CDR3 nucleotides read TGTGCCAGCAGTTCTCGCCGGGCTGGGTCCTATAATTCACCCCTCCACTTT.

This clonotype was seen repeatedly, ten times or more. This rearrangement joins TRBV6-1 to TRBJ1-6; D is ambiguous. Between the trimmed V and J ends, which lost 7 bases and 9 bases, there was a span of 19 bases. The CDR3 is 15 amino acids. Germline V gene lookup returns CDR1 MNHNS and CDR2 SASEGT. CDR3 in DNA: TGTGCCAGCAACGGGATGACCGCTTGGAGTTCACCCCTCCACTTT. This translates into CASNGMTAWSSPLHF.

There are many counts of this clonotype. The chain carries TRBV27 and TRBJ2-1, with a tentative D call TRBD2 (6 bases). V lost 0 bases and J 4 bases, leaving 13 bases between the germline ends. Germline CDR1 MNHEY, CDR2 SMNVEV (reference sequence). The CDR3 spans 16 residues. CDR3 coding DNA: TGTGCCAGCAGTTTATCGGGAGGAGAAGGGTACAATGAGCAGTTCTTC. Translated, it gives CASSLSGGEGYNEQFF.

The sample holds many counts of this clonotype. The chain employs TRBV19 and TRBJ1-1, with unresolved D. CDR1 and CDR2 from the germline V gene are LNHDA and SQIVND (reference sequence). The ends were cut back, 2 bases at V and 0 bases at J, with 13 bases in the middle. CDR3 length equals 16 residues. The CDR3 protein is CASSIPVGRMNTEAFF. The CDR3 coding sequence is TGTGCCAGTAGTATACCCGTGGGAAGGATGAACACTGAAGCTTTCTTT.

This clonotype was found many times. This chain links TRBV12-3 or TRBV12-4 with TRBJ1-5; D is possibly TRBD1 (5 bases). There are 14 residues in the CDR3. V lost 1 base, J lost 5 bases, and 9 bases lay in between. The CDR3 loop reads CASSLEGPHQPQHF. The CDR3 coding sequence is TGTGCCAGCAGTTTAGAGGGGCCCCATCAGCCCCAGCATTTT.

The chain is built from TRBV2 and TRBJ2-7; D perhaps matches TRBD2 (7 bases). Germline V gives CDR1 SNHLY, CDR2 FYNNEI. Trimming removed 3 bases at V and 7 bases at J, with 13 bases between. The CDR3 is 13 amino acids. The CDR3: CASSDEGRGEQYF. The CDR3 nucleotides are TGTGCCAGCAGTGACGAGGGGAGGGGGGAGCAGTACTTC.

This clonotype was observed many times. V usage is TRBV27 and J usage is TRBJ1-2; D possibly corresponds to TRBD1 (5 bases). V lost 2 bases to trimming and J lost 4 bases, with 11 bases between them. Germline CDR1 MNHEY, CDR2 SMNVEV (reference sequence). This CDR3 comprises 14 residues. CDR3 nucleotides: TGTGCCAGCAGTTTAAAGGGGCAGGGCTATGGCTACACCTTC. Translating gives CASSLKGQGYGYTF.

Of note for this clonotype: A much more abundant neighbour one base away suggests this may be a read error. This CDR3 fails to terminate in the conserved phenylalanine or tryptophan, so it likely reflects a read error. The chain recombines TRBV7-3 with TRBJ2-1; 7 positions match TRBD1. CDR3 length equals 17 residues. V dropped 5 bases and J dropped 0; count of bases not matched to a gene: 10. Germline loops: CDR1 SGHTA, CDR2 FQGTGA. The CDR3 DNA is TGTGCCAGCAGCCCCACCGGGACAGCGAGCTCCTACAATGAGCAGTTCTTA. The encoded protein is CASSPTGTASSYNEQFL.

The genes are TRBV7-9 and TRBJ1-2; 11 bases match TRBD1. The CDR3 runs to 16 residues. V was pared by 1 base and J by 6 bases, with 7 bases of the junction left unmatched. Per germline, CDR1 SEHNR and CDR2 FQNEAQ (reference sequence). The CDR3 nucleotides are TGTGCCAGCAGCTTAGAACCCATGGGACAGGGGGATGGCTACACCTTC. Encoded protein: CASSLEPMGQGDGYTF.

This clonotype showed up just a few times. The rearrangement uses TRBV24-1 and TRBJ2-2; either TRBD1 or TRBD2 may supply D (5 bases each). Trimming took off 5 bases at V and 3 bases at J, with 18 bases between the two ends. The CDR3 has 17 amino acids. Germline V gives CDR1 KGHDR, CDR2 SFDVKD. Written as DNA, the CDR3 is TGTGCCACCAGTGGAGGGGCAGGGCAGTCGGACACCGGGGAGCTGTTTTTT. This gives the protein CATSGGAGQSDTGELFF.